A selection of T cell receptor beta chains follows, all from one sample in a study of CD8 T cells in Susac syndrome. TCRdb fed the immunoSEQ multiplex PCR reads into MiXCR, producing one record per CDR3 protein. The table includes 90,000 to 110,000 distinct CDR3 sequences, 95% to 98% detected once. Sequencing was carried out using CD4+ T cells from PBMCs. These receptors came from a human donor in good health. CDR3s include the opening cysteine and the closing phenylalanine or tryptophan. The D gene is left open where the match is weak. Expanded clones are given a class, and other clones once, few, many or no size at all.

TRBJ2-6	TRBV28	.	TRBD2	CASSFARDYSGANVLTF	TGTGCCAGCAGTTTCGCCAGGGACTATTCTGGGGCCAACGTCCTGACTTTC
TRBJ2-4	TRBV4-2	.	.	CASSLVQEAKNIQYF	TGTGCCAGCAGCCTAGTACAGGAGGCCAAAAACATTCAGTACTTC
TRBJ1-1	TRBV5-1	.	TRBD1	CASSFPTGGNTEAFF	TGCGCCAGCAGCTTCCCGACAGGGGGGAACACTGAAGCTTTCTTT
TRBJ2-2	TRBV7-8	.	.	CASSLAEGRGTGELFF	TGTGCCAGCAGCTTAGCGGAGGGACGGGGGACCGGGGAGCTGTTTTTT
TRBJ2-6	TRBV2	.	.	CASSIQSGANVLTF	TGTGCCAGCTCGATCCAGTCGGGGGCCAACGTCCTGACTTTC
TRBJ2-1	TRBV30	.	.	CAWSGSSYNEQFF	TGTGCCTGGAGCGGGAGCTCCTACAATGAGCAGTTCTTC
TRBJ1-2	TRBV4-3	.	TRBD1	CASSQGGQGHYGYTF	TGCGCCAGCAGCCAAGGAGGACAGGGGCACTATGGCTACACCTTC
TRBJ2-2	TRBV4-1	.	TRBD1	CASSRYGTGDSDTGELFF	TGCGCCAGCAGCCGGTACGGGACAGGGGATTCCGATACCGGGGAGCTGTTTTTT
TRBJ1-1	TRBV18	few	.	CASSPGVNTEAFF	TGTGCCAGCTCACCGGGTGTGAACACTGAAGCTTTCTTT
TRBJ2-6	TRBV19	.	.	CASSILRSGANVLTF	TGTGCCAGTAGTATCTTGCGCTCTGGGGCCAACGTCCTGACTTTC
TRBJ2-3	TRBV29-1	.	.	CSVLGISVEYTDTQYF	TGCAGCGTTCTAGGAATATCAGTAGAGTACACAGATACGCAGTATTTT
TRBJ2-1	TRBV7-2	.	TRBD1	CASSRDRGRHEQFF	TGTGCCAGCAGCCGGGACAGGGGGCGACACGAGCAGTTCTTC
TRBJ2-1	TRBV6-5	once	.	CASSYAGSYNEQFF	TGTGCCAGCAGTTATGCGGGCTCCTACAATGAGCAGTTCTTC
TRBJ1-2	TRBV29-1	.	TRBD1	CSVEGGAGGHGYTF	TGCAGCGTTGAAGGCGGTGCAGGGGGCCATGGCTACACCTTC
TRBJ2-3	TRBV24-1	.	.	CATAGDTSTDTQYF	TGTGCCACAGCAGGAGATACTAGCACAGATACGCAGTATTTT
TRBJ2-7	TRBV6-5	.	.	CASTNGRSYEQYF	TGTGCCAGCACTAACGGCCGCTCCTACGAGCAGTACTTC
TRBJ1-2	TRBV12-3/TRBV12-4	.	.	CASKPGWRGTNYGYTF	TGTGCCAGCAAACCTGGATGGCGGGGAACCAACTATGGCTACACCTTC
TRBJ2-7	TRBV12-3/TRBV12-4	.	TRBD2	CASSFGLEYEQYF	TGTGCCAGCAGTTTTGGACTAGAGTACGAGCAGTACTTC
TRBJ1-1	TRBV7-2	.	.	CASSSQDRNTEAFF	TGTGCCAGCAGCTCCCAGGACCGTAACACTGAAGCTTTCTTT
TRBJ2-3	TRBV12-3/TRBV12-4	.	TRBD2	CASSSSGTRLSDTQYF	TGTGCCAGCAGTTCCTCCGGGACTAGGCTATCAGATACGCAGTATTTT
TRBJ2-5	TRBV4-1	.	TRBD2	CASSQEDGLAGAETQYF	TGCGCCAGCAGCCAAGAGGACGGCCTAGCGGGAGCAGAGACCCAGTACTTC
TRBJ2-3	TRBV28	.	TRBD1	CASKPRDRPSDTQYF	TGTGCCAGCAAACCCCGGGACAGGCCCTCAGATACGCAGTATTTT
TRBJ2-1	TRBV29-1	.	TRBD1	CSATGTGFNEQFF	TGCAGCGCAACCGGGACAGGGTTCAATGAGCAGTTCTTC
TRBJ2-7	TRBV20-1	.	.	CSARVWQGSYEQYF	TGCAGTGCTAGAGTGTGGCAGGGAAGCTACGAGCAGTACTTC
TRBJ2-3	TRBV19	.	TRBD2	CASSSVAGGRDTQYF	TGTGCCAGTAGTTCGGTGGCGGGGGGTAGGGATACGCAGTATTTT
TRBJ2-3	TRBV29-1	.	TRBD2	CSAEGTSGGSQYF	TGCAGCGCTGAAGGGACTAGCGGGGGTTCGCAGTATTTT
TRBJ2-5	TRBV10-3	once	.	CAISRGRGNQETQYF	TGTGCCATCAGCAGGGGAAGGGGTAACCAAGAGACCCAGTACTTC
TRBJ1-2	TRBV29-1	once	TRBD1	CSVNLGTGLNYGYTF	TGCAGCGTGAACTTGGGGACAGGGTTAAACTATGGCTACACCTTC
TRBJ1-5	TRBV3-1	.	.	CASSQANQPQHF	TGTGCCAGCAGCCAAGCGAATCAGCCCCAGCATTTT
TRBJ1-6	TRBV13	.	.	CASSLGGTYNSPLHF	TGTGCCAGCAGCTTGGGAGGGACGTATAATTCACCCCTCCACTTT
TRBJ2-5	TRBV2	.	.	CASRRVQETQYF	TGTGCCAGCAGGCGGGTCCAGGAGACCCAGTACTTC
TRBJ2-5	TRBV29-1	.	.	CSVAGAGDLKTQYF	TGCAGCGTCGCCGGGGCAGGAGACCTAAAGACCCAGTACTTC
TRBJ2-5	TRBV7-2	.	.	CASSSHRTAYSQETQYF	TGTGCCAGCAGCTCCCATCGGACAGCATATAGCCAAGAGACCCAGTACTTC
TRBJ1-1	TRBV2	.	.	CASSGSDKNTEAFF	TGTGCCAGCAGTGGTTCTGACAAGAACACTGAAGCTTTCTTT
TRBJ1-1	TRBV12-3/TRBV12-4	once	.	CASSYYRAGAFF	TGTGCCAGCAGTTACTACAGGGCCGGAGCTTTCTTT
TRBJ1-1	TRBV2	.	TRBD1	CASSVDRARTEAFF	TGTGCCAGCAGTGTGGACAGGGCTCGGACTGAAGCTTTCTTT
TRBJ2-7	TRBV5-1	.	TRBD1	CASSRGQGVAYEQYF	TGCGCCAGCAGCCGGGGACAGGGGGTCGCCTACGAGCAGTACTTC
TRBJ2-7	TRBV7-2	.	TRBD1	CASSLWTGDSYEQYF	TGTGCCAGCAGCTTATGGACAGGGGACTCCTACGAGCAGTACTTC
TRBJ1-2	TRBV3-1	.	.	CASSLQRNYGYTF	TGTGCCAGCAGCCTACAGAGAAACTATGGCTACACCTTC